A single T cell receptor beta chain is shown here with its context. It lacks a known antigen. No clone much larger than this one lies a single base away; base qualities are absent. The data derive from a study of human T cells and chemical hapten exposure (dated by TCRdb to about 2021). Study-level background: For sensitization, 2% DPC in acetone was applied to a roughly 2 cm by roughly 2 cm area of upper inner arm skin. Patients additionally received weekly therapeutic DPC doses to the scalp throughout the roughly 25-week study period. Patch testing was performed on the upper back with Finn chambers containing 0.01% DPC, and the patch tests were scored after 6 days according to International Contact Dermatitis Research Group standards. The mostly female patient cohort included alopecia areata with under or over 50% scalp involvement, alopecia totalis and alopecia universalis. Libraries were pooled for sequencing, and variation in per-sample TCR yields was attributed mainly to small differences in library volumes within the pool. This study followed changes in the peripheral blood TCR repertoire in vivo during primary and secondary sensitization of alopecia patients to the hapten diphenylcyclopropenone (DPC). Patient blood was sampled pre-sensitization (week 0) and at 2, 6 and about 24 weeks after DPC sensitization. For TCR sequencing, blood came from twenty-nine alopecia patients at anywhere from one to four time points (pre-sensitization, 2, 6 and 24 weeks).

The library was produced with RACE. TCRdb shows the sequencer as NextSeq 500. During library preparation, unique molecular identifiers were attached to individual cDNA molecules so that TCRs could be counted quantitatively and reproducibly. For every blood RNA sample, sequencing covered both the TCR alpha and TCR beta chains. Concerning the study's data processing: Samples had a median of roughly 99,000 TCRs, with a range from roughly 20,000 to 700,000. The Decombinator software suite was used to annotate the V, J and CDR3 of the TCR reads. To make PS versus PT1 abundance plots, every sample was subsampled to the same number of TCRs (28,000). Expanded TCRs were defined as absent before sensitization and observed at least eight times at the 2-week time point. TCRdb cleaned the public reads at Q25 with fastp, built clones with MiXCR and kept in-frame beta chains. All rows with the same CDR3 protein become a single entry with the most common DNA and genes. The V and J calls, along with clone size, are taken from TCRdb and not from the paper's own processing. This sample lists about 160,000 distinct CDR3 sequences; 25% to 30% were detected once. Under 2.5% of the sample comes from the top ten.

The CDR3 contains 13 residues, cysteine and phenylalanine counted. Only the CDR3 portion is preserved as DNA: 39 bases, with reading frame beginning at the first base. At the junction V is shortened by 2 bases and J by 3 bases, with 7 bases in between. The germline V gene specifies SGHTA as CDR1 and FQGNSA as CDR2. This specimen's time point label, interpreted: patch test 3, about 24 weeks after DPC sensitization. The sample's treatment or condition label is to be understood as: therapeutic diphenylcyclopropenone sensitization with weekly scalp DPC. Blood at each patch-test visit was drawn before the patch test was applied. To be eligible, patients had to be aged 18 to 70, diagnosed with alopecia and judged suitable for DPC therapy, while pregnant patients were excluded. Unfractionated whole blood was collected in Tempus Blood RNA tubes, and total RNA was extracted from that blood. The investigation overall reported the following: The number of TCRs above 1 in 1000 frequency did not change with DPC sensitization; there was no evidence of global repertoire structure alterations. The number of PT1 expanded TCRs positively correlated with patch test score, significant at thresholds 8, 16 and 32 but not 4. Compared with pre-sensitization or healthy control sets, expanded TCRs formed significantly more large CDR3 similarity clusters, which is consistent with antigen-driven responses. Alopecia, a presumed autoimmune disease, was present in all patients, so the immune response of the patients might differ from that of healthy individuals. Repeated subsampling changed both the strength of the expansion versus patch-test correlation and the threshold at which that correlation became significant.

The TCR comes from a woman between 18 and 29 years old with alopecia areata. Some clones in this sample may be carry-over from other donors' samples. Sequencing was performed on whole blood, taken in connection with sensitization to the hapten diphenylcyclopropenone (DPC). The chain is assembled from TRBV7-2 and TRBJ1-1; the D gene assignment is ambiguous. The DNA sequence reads TGTGCCAGCAGCTTAATCTGGGACACTGAAGCTTTCTTT. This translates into CASSLIWDTEAFF.